This passage covers 2 T cell receptor beta chains from one sample sequenced in a study of T cell repertoires in cytomegalovirus infection (dated by TCRdb to the late 2010s). Sequencer: Illumina HiSeq 1500. TCRdb reworked the public reads: Q25 trimming with fastp, MiXCR clone assembly, productive beta chains retained. All rows with the same CDR3 protein become a single entry with the most common DNA and genes. The sample contains fewer than 550,000 distinct CDR3 sequences, approximately 33% of them found a single time. Jointly, the top ten make up roughly 13% of the sample. The sequenced sample was PBMCs. The source is a human donor in good health (CMV status not recorded). Some clones in this sample may be carry-over from other donors' samples.

This clonotype occurred once. The final CDR3 position lacks the conserved phenylalanine or tryptophan, pointing to a likely read error. V gene TRBV7-2 combines with J gene TRBJ2-1; no reliable D call. This CDR3 comprises 11 residues. Trimming took 0 bases from V and 9 from J, leaving 3 bases between them. The germline gives CDR1 SGHTA, CDR2 FQGNSA. The CDR3 sequence: CASSLATEQFL. DNA for the CDR3: TGTGCCAGCAGCTTAGCTACTGAGCAGTTCTTA.

This clonotype was observed at least ten times. The V call is TRBV7-8, the J call TRBJ2-1, with D possibly TRBD2 on 6 matching bases. V was shortened by 4 bases and J by 5 bases, with 21 bases between the two germline ends. Germline assignment: CDR1 SGHVS and CDR2 FQNEAQ. The CDR3 has 17 amino acids. The DNA of the CDR3 is TGTGCCAGCAGCTCAATGGTACTAGCTGCGATTAACAATGAGCAGTTCTTC. It is translated as CASSSMVLAAINNEQFF.